This entry concerns a single T cell receptor (beta chain). Its antigen specificity is not known. No base-level quality is on record; no much larger clone is a single base apart. The CDR3 spans 15 residues, from the cysteine through the phenylalanine. The CDR3 DNA has 45 bases and is translated from base 1. The junction shows trimming of 2 bases on V and 0 bases on J, and the gene matches do not reach 3 bases of it. The germline V gene (reference sequence) supplies CDR1 SEHNR and CDR2 FQNEAQ. Systemically healthy Caucasian individuals from Russia, 35 to 40 in total and aged about 6 to 100 years, were included as donors. Ten milliliters of peripheral blood were collected from each donor into EDTA-treated Vacutainer tubes. Ficoll-Paque density-gradient centrifugation was used to isolate PBMCs, with at least 6.5 million per sample. Trizol reagent was used to extract total RNA from the PBMCs, yielding at least 6 micrograms per sample. The percentages of naive CD45RAhigh/CD27high T cells were determined by flow cytometry on a PBMC aliquot from every donor.

Library construction relied on 5' RACE. These reads were obtained on an Illumina HiSeq 2500. A second PCR of about 7 to 12 cycles was run with a J-beta primer mix and a sample-barcoded 5' primer. Each TCR beta cDNA molecule received a unique molecular identifier from a template-switch 5' adaptor carrying 12 random nucleotides. At least 2.5 million CDR3-containing paired-end reads were obtained from each sample. All of the RNA was converted into first-strand cDNA using the Mint cDNA synthesis kit, with a TRBC-specific oligonucleotide serving as the primer. Following uracil-DNA glycosylase treatment, all cDNA underwent a first 18-cycle PCR with the universal primers M1SS and BC2_uni_R. The published analysis was carried out like this. For normalization, 1 million high-quality reads, each with a distinct molecular identifier, were randomly selected from each sample. Reads with shared molecular identifiers were discarded instead of being binned into consensus sequences. MiTCR, with a Q25 quality threshold and the strictest error-elimination algorithm, was used for CDR3 identification, clonotype clustering and error correction. A nonparametric unseen species model using Euler transformation provided a lower-bound estimate of total TCR beta diversity. Using fastp trimming at Q25 and MiXCR clonotype assembly, TCRdb reanalyzed the public sequencing data and kept in-frame beta chains. Rows matching on CDR3 protein sequence are summarized as one entry with the most common DNA and genes. The V and J calls were not made by the authors but by TCRdb's processing. For this sample there are about 780,000 distinct CDR3 sequences; about 47% appear just once. Clones ranked in the top ten supply over 15% of the sample.

These data originate in a study of blood T cells in healthy people across ages (dated by TCRdb to about 2015). Broadly, across the study: In model experiments, roughly one uniquely barcoded TCR beta cDNA molecule per two T cells was captured by template switching. To track age-related changes in TCR beta repertoire diversity, the study relied on deep sequencing normalized with unique cDNA molecular identifiers. The donors were split into four age groups: young (average roughly 15 years), middle-aged (around 37), aged (more than 60) and long-lived (over 75). To avoid experimental bias, donors of different ages were distributed randomly across sequencing lanes. For two donors (one aged 18 to 30 and one aged 80 or older), the study analyzed two additional independent replicas of 1 million unique cDNA reads from the same blood draw.

Paper-wide results and their limitations: Estimates of total diversity based on one million sequenced T cells were considered lower bounds and underestimates. Compared with the aged group, the long-lived group had more naive CD4+ T cells, fewer expanded clones and increased TCR diversity, suggesting age selection. Because the CMV infection status of the donors was unknown, age-related changes in expanded clonotypes may potentially have been confounded. A strong correlation was found between observed TCR beta diversity and the percentage of naive T cells measured by flow cytometry. Conclusive comparison of naive and antigen-experienced compartments was prevented by the profiling of bulk unsorted PBMCs. As age increased, observed TCR beta diversity per million T cells dropped in a roughly linear way, and a significant reduction was already evident by age about 40.

The sequenced sample was blood. The clonotype originates from an elderly man in good health. Recombination connected TRBV7-9 to TRBJ1-2; 7 bases in the junction line up with TRBD1. At the DNA level, the sequence is TGTGCCAGCAGCTTAAAAGGGGGCCCTAACTATGGCTACACCTTC. Its product reads: CASSLKGGPNYGYTF.